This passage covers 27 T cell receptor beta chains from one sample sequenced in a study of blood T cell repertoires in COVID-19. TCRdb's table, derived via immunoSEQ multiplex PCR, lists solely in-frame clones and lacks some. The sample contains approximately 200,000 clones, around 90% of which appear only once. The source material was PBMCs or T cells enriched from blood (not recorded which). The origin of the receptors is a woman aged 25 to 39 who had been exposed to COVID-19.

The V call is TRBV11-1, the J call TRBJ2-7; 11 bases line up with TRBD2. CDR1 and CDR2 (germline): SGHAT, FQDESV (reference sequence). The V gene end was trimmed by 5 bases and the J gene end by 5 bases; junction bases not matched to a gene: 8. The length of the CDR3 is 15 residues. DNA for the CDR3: TGTGCCAGCAGCCTGATAGCGGGAGGGCCCCACGAGCAGTACTTC. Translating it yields CASSLIAGGPHEQYF.

The CDR3 loop is CASSQVGLGRTIYF. DNA of the CDR3: TGTGCCAGCAGCCAAGTGGGCCTCGGGAGGACCATATATTTT. The V call is TRBV14, the J call TRBJ1-3; D ambiguous. CDR3 length: 14 residues. The germline V and J ends were trimmed by 1 base and 10 bases, with 14 bases remaining between them. The V gene's germline CDR1 is SGHDN and CDR2 FVKESK.

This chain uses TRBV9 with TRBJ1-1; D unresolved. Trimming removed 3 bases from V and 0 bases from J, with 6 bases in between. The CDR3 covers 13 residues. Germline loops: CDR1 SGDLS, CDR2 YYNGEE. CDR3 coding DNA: TGTGCCAGCAGCGAGCGACTGAACACTGAAGCTTTCTTT. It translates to CASSERLNTEAFF.

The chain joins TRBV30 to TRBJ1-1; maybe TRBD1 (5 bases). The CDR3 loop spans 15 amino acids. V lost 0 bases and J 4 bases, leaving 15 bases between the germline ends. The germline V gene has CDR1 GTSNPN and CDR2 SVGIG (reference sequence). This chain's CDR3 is CAWSVQATSPTEAFF. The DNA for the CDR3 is TGTGCCTGGAGTGTACAGGCGACCAGTCCCACTGAAGCTTTCTTT. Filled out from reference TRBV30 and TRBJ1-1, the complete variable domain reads SQTIHQWPATLVQPVGSPLSLECTVEGTSNPNLYWYRQAAGRGLQLLFYSVGIGQISSEVPQNLSASRPQDRQFILSSKKLLLSDSGFYLCAWSVQATSPTEAFFGQGTRLTVV.

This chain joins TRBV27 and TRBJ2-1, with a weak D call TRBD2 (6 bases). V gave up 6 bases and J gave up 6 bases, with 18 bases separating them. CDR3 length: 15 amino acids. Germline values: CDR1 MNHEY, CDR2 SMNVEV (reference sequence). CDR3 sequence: CASRWGELRGNEQFF. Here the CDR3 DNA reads TGTGCCAGCAGGTGGGGGGAACTTAGGGGCAATGAGCAGTTCTTC.

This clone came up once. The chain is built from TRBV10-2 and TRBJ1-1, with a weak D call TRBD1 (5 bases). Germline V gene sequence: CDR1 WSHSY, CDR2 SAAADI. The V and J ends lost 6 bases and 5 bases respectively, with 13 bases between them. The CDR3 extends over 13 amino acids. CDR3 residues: CASSPGGGTEAFF. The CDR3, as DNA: TGCGCCAGCAGCCCCGGGGGGGGGACTGAAGCTTTCTTT.

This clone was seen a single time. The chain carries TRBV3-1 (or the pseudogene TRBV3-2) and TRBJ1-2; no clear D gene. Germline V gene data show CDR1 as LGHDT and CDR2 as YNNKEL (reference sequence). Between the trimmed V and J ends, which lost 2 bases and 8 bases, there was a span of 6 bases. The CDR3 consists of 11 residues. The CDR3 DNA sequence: TGTGCCAGCAGCCAACAGTACGGCTACACCTTC. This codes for CASSQQYGYTF.

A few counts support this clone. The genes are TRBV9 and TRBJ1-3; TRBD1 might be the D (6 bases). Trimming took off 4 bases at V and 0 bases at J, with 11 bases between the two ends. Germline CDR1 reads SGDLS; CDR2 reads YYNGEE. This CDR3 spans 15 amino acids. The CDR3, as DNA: TGTGCCAGCAGCTTGGGGACAATCTCTGGAAACACCATATATTTT. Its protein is CASSLGTISGNTIYF. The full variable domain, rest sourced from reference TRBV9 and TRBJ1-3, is DSGVTQTPKHLITATGQRVTLRCSPRSGDLSVYWYQQSLDQGLQFLIQYYNGEERAKGNILERFSAQQFPDLHSELNLSSLELGDSALYFCASSLGTISGNTIYFGEGSWLTVV.

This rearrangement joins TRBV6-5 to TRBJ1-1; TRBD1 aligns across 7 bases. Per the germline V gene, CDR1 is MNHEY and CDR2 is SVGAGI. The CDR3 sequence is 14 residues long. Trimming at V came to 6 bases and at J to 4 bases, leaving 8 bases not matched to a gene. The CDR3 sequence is CASSLTGVGTEAFF. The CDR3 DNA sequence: TGTGCCAGCAGCCTTACAGGGGTGGGCACTGAAGCTTTCTTT.

DNA of the CDR3: TGTGCCAGCAGCGTAGCGGAGCGGAGCACTGAAGCTTTCTTT. It is translated as CASSVAERSTEAFF. The chain combines TRBV9 with TRBJ1-1; D unresolved. Trimming removed 0 bases at V and 4 bases at J, with 10 bases between. Germline V gives CDR1 SGDLS, CDR2 YYNGEE. This CDR3 is built from 14 residues.

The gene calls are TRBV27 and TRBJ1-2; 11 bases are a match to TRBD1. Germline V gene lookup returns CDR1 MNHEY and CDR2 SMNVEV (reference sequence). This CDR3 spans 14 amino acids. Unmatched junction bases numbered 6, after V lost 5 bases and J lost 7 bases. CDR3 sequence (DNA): TGTGCCAGCAGTACGGGACAGGGGGTGCGTGGCTACACCTTC. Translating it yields CASSTGQGVRGYTF.

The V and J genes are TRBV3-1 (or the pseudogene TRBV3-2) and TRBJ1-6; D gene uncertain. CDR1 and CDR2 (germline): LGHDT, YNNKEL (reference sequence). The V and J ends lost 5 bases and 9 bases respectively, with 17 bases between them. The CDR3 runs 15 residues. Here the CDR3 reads CASSNPRRGSSPLHF. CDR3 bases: TGTGCCAGCAGCAACCCTAGGCGGGGTTCTTCACCCCTCCACTTT.

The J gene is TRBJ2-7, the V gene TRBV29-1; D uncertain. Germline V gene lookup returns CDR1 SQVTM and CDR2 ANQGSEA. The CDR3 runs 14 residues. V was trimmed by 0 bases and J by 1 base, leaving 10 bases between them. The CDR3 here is CSVEEPGFSYEQYF. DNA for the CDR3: TGCAGCGTTGAAGAGCCAGGCTTTTCCTACGAGCAGTACTTC.

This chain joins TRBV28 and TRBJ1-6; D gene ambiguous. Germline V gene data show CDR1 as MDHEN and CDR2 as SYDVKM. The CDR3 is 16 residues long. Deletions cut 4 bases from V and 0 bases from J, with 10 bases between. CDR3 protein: CASSSTQSSYNSPLHF. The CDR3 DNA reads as TGTGCCAGCAGTTCCACACAGAGCTCCTATAATTCACCCCTCCACTTT.

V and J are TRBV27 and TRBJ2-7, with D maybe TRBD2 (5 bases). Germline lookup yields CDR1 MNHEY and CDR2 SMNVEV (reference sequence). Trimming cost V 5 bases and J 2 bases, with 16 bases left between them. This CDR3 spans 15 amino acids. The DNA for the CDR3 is TGTGCCAGCAGTGAGATAGCGAATATAGCCTACGAGCAGTACTTC. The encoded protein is CASSEIANIAYEQYF.

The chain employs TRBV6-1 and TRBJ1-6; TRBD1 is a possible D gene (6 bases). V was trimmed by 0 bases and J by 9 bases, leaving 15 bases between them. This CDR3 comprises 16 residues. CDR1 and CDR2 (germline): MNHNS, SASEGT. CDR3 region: CASSEAAGGLGSPLHF. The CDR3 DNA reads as TGTGCCAGCAGTGAAGCGGCGGGGGGGCTCGGTTCACCCCTCCACTTT.

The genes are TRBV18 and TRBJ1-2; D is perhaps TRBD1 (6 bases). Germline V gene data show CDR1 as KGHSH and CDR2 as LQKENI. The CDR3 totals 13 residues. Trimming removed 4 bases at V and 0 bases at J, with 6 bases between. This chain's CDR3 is CASSRQANYGYTF. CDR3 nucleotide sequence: TGTGCCAGCTCACGACAGGCTAACTATGGCTACACCTTC.

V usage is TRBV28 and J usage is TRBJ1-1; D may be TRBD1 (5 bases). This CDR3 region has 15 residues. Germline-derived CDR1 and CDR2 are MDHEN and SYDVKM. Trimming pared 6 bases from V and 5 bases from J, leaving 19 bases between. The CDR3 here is CASRNERGGGTEAFF. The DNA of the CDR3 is TGTGCCAGCAGGAATGAGAGGGGCGGGGGGACTGAAGCTTTCTTT.

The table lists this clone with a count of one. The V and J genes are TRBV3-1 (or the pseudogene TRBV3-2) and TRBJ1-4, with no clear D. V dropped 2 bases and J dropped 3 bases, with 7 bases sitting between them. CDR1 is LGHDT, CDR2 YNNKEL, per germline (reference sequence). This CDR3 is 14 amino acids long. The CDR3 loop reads CASSQYGSNEKLFF. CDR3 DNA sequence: TGTGCCAGCAGCCAATACGGGTCTAATGAAAAACTGTTTTTT.

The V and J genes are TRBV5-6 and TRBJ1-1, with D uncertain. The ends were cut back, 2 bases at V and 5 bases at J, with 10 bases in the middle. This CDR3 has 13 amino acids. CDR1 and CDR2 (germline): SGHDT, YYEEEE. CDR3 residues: CASSLRERTEAFF. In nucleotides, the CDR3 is TGTGCCAGCAGCTTAAGGGAGAGGACTGAAGCTTTCTTT.

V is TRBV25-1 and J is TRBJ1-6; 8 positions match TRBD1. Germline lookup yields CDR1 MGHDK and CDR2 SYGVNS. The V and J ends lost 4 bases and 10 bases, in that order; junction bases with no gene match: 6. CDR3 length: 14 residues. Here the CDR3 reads CASSGQGLGSPLHF. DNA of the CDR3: TGTGCCAGCAGTGGACAGGGGCTGGGCTCACCCCTCCACTTT.

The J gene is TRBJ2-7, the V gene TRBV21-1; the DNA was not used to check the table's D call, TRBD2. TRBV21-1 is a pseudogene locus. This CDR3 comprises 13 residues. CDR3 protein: CASSKPTSYEQYF. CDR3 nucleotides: TGTGCCAGCAGCAAACCGACTTCCTACGAGCAGTACTTC.

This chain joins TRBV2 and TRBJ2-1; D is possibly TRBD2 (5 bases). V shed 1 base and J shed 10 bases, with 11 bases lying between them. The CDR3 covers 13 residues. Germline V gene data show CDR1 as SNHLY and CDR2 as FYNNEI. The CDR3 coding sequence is TGTGCCAGCAGTGAAGTGGTAGCGAGCGAGCAGTTCTTC. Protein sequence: CASSEVVASEQFF.

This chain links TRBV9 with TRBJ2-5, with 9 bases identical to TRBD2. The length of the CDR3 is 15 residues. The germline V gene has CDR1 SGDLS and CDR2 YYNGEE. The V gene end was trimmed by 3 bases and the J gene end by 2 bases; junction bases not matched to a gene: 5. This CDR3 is CASSGTSGGQETQYF. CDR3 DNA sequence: TGTGCCAGCAGCGGAACGAGCGGGGGGCAAGAGACCCAGTACTTC.

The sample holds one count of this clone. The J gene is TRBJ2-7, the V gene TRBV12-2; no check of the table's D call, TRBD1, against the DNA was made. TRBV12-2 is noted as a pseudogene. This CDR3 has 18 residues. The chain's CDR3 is CASRRHRDRPRGAYEQYF. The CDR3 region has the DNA TGTGCAAGTCGCCGTCACCGGGACAGGCCCCGGGGGGCCTACGAGCAGTACTTC.

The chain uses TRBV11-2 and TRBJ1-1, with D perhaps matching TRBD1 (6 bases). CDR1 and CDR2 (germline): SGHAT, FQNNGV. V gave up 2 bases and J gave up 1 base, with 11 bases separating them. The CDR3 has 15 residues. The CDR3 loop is CASSLWLGANTEAFF. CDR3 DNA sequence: TGTGCCAGCAGCTTATGGTTGGGGGCGAACACTGAAGCTTTCTTT.

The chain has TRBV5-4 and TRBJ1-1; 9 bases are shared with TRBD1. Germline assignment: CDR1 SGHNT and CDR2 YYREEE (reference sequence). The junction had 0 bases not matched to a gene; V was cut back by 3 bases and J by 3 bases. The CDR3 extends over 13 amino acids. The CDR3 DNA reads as TGTGCCAGCAGCTGGGACAGGGACACTGAAGCTTTCTTT. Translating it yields CASSWDRDTEAFF.